A selection of T cell receptor beta chains follows, all from one sample in a study of cytomegalovirus exposure and HLA in healthy donors. Measured with immunoSEQ multiplex PCR; TCRdb has only the in-frame clones, and not every one. This repertoire shows roughly 80,000 clones, under 70% found once; its top ten account for approximately 7%. Sequencing was carried out using PBMCs. These receptor sequences come from a woman in her fifties or sixties in good health and CMV-seropositive. CDR3s include the opening cysteine and the closing phenylalanine or tryptophan. The D gene is left open where the match is weak. Rows give clone size only sometimes, using once, few, many, or a class for an expanded clone.

clone_size j_call v_call d_call cdr3_aa cdr3_nt
few TRBJ2-5 TRBV6-6 - CASSSGQQETQYF TGTGCCAGCAGTTCAGGACAACAAGAGACCCAGTACTTC
- TRBJ1-6 TRBV7-6 TRBD1 CASSSRTGESLHF TGTGCCAGCAGCTCAAGGACAGGGGAATCCCTCCACTTT
- TRBJ1-1 TRBV9 TRBD1 CASSAGGTEAFF TGTGCCAGCAGCGCAGGGGGAACTGAGGCTTTCTTT
- TRBJ2-3 TRBV5-1 TRBD1 CASSIQGPPSTDTQYF TGCGCCAGCAGTATACAGGGGCCCCCCAGCACAGATACGCAGTATTTT
- TRBJ2-5 TRBV2 TRBD1 CASSVQGGRAMTQYF TGTGCCAGCAGTGTCCAAGGGGGCCGAGCCATGACCCAGTACTTC
- TRBJ2-3 TRBV5-1 - CASSLDLPSTDTQYF TGCGCCAGCAGCTTGGACTTACCTAGCACAGATACGCAGTATTTT
- TRBJ1-2 TRBV5-1 - CASSLRERNYGYTF TGCGCCAGCAGCTTGCGGGAACGGAACTATGGCTACACCTTC
- TRBJ2-3 TRBV28 - CATDGGASTDTQYF TGTGCCACCGACGGGGGTGCTAGCACAGATACGCAGTATTTT
- TRBJ1-4 TRBV28 - CASSLVGAARNEKLFF TGTGCCAGCAGTTTGGTAGGGGCAGCCCGTAATGAAAAACTGTTTTTT
once TRBJ1-4 TRBV4-1 - CASSQIGRGIGEKLFF TGCGCCAGCAGCCAAATTGGGAGGGGGATCGGTGAAAAACTGTTTTTT
- TRBJ2-3 TRBV10-1 - CASSDTGFTDTQYF TGCGCCAGCAGTGATACCGGGTTCACAGATACGCAGTATTTT
few TRBJ2-2 TRBV5-1 - CASSLEQGDTGELFF TGCGCCAGCAGCTTGGAACAGGGCGATACCGGGGAGCTGTTTTTT
- TRBJ1-2 TRBV10-2 TRBD1 CASGTGGGYTF TGCGCCAGCGGGACAGGGGGAGGCTACACCTTC
- TRBJ2-2 TRBV19 - CASTPRRGTGELFF TGTGCCAGTACGCCCAGGAGGGGAACCGGGGAGCTGTTTTTT
once TRBJ2-5 TRBV12-5 TRBD2 CASALTSGEVETQYF TGTGCTAGTGCCCTGACTAGCGGGGAGGTGGAGACCCAGTACTTC
- TRBJ1-1 TRBV2 - CASSDTSNTEAFF TGTGCCAGCAGCGACACCTCGAACACTGAAGCTTTCTTT
few TRBJ2-7 TRBV11-2 - CASSIRPYEQYF TGTGCCAGCAGCATCAGGCCCTACGAGCAGTACTTC
- TRBJ1-1 TRBV6-1 - CASSERGIETEAFF TGTGCCAGCAGTGAAAGGGGGATTGAGACTGAAGCTTTCTTT
- TRBJ1-4 TRBV27 TRBD1 CASSSVQGGEKLFF TGTGCCAGCAGTTCCGTACAGGGGGGTGAAAAACTGTTTTTT
- TRBJ2-3 TRBV10-1 - CASSPRTDTQYF TGCGCCAGCAGTCCCCGGACAGATACGCAGTATTTT
few TRBJ2-1 TRBV2 TRBD2 CASSEKGVGYQRGEQFF TGTGCCAGCAGTGAGAAGGGTGTGGGGTACCAGCGGGGGGAGCAGTTCTTC
- TRBJ2-3 TRBV14 - CASSQEVRGYTQYF TGTGCCAGCAGCCAAGAGGTCAGGGGATATACGCAGTATTTT
few TRBJ1-2 TRBV7-8 - CASSLGRSYGYTF TGTGCCAGCAGCTTAGGTCGGAGTTATGGCTACACCTTC
- TRBJ2-3 TRBV6-5 TRBD2 CASNSGGGGIDTQYF TGTGCCAGCAACTCCGGAGGCGGGGGAATAGATACGCAGTATTTT
- TRBJ2-1 TRBV7-3 TRBD1 CASSLDRGLHNEQFF TGTGCCAGCAGCCTTGACAGGGGGCTTCACAATGAGCAGTTCTTC
few TRBJ1-2 TRBV27 TRBD1 CASSPYPGQADGYTF TGTGCCAGCAGTCCATACCCGGGACAGGCAGATGGCTACACCTTC
- TRBJ1-6 TRBV7-9 - CASSSGGSRSPLHF TGTGCCAGCAGCTCCGGTGGATCGAGGTCACCCCTCCACTTT
- TRBJ2-1 TRBV19 TRBD2 CASSIGLAVSGSSYNEQFF TGTGCCAGTAGTATTGGACTAGCGGTCTCGGGGAGCTCCTACAATGAGCAGTTCTTC
few TRBJ1-2 TRBV7-9 - CASSLKQGSVYGYTF TGTGCCAGCAGCTTAAAACAGGGATCCGTCTATGGCTACACCTTC
- TRBJ1-3 TRBV5-1 - CASSFPGTGNTIYF TGCGCCAGCAGCTTCCCAGGAACAGGAAACACCATATATTTT
few TRBJ1-2 TRBV7-9 TRBD1 CASSSDGQATYGYTF TGTGCCAGCAGCTCAGATGGACAGGCGACCTATGGCTACACCTTC
- TRBJ2-1 TRBV7-2 - CASSFFPEQFF TGTGCCAGCAGCTTCTTCCCCGAGCAGTTCTTC
few TRBJ1-5 TRBV11-2 TRBD1 CASSRDRGGQPQHF TGTGCCAGCAGCCGAGACAGGGGTGGTCAGCCCCAGCATTTT
- TRBJ1-1 TRBV15 - CAVREARNTEAFF TGTGCCGTGCGGGAGGCCAGAAACACTGAAGCTTTCTTT
- TRBJ2-2 TRBV7-3 - CASSLSGGSDTGELFF TGTGCCAGCAGCTTATCTGGGGGCAGTGACACCGGGGAGCTGTTTTTT
- TRBJ2-3 TRBV7-3 TRBD1 CASSLSDRAGDTQYF TGTGCCAGCAGCTTATCTGACAGGGCTGGGGATACGCAGTATTTT
- TRBJ1-3 TRBV9 - CASSVASSGNTIYF TGTGCCAGCAGCGTGGCAAGCTCTGGAAACACCATATATTTT
- TRBJ2-5 TRBV9 - CASSAIGKTQYF TGTGCCAGCAGCGCCATCGGGAAGACCCAGTACTTC
- TRBJ2-1 TRBV19 TRBD1 CASSNRGRMDEQFF TGTGCCAGCTCGAACAGGGGGCGGATGGATGAGCAGTTCTTC
few TRBJ1-1 TRBV2 TRBD1 CATGGFGAEAFF TGTGCCACAGGGGGTTTTGGCGCTGAAGCTTTCTTT
- TRBJ2-5 TRBV4-1 TRBD2 CASSQLTSGGSRLQETQYF TGCGCCAGCAGCCAACTTACTAGCGGGGGGTCCCGACTCCAAGAGACCCAGTACTTC
- TRBJ1-2 TRBV4-2 - CASSHPPFGQPNYGHTF TGTGCCAGCAGCCACCCCCCATTCGGACAACCCAACTATGGCCACACCTTC
- TRBJ2-2 TRBV30 - CAWSVHPVTGELFF TGTGCCTGGAGTGTACATCCAGTAACCGGGGAGCTGTTTTTT
- TRBJ2-5 TRBV30 TRBD1 CAWRAGGETQYF TGTGCCTGGAGAGCAGGGGGAGAGACCCAGTACTTC
- TRBJ1-5 TRBV19 - CASSIGQTSNQPQHF TGTGCCAGTAGCATCGGACAGACTAGCAATCAGCCCCAGCATTTT
few TRBJ2-6 TRBV10-3 TRBD1 CAISELSGGDGVLTF TGTGCCATCAGTGAGTTGTCAGGGGGCGATGGCGTCCTGACTTTC
- TRBJ2-3 TRBV7-3 TRBD2 CASSREVAGRGTQYF TGTGCCAGCAGCAGAGAAGTAGCGGGGAGGGGTACGCAGTATTTT
few TRBJ1-2 TRBV15 - CATSPQGGTLPYGYTF TGTGCCACCAGCCCACAGGGTGGTACCCTCCCTTATGGCTACACCTTC
- TRBJ1-6 TRBV27 - CASSLREGDSPLHF TGTGCCAGCAGTTTGCGGGAGGGCGATTCACCCCTCCACTTT
- TRBJ2-5 TRBV10-1 TRBD1 CASSGQGVQETQYF TGCGCCAGCAGTGGACAGGGGGTCCAAGAGACCCAGTACTTC
- TRBJ1-2 TRBV2 - CASIPGQLYGYTF TGTGCCAGCATCCCGGGACAACTCTATGGCTACACCTTC
few TRBJ1-2 TRBV11-2 - CASSFNWRSGGYGYTF TGTGCCAGCAGCTTTAACTGGCGGAGCGGGGGGTATGGCTACACCTTC
- TRBJ2-1 TRBV2 - CASRPMSSYNEQFF TGTGCCAGCAGGCCGATGAGCTCCTACAATGAGCAGTTCTTC